This T cell receptor beta chain originates from a study of blood T cell repertoires in COVID-19. On the study more broadly: The study drew acute and convalescent COVID-19 samples from the United States, Italy and Spain. The analysed material was cDNA or gDNA that came from T cells, B-cell-depleted T cells, or PBMCs.

This clone has just one count. CDR1 is SGHAT, CDR2 FQDESV, per germline (reference sequence). The CDR3 has 12 amino acids. The ends were cut back, 4 bases at V and 3 bases at J, with 3 bases in the middle. In the authors' methods: The authors estimated nucleated cell counts from reference gene primer amplification. Clones were read by immunoSEQ multiplex PCR, and TCRdb kept only the in-frame ones, dropping some. The V and J calls and the clone size are those of that table, but D and trimming were determined from the DNA. The data hold 100,000 to 120,000 clones, with 60% to 80% observed a single time. Source material: peripheral blood. The clonotype comes from an elderly woman with active or convalescent COVID-19. V gene TRBV11-1 combines with J gene TRBJ2-2; D not certain. The CDR3 DNA reads as TGTGCCAGCAGCTCGGACACCGGGGAGCTGTTTTTT. This codes for CASSSDTGELFF.